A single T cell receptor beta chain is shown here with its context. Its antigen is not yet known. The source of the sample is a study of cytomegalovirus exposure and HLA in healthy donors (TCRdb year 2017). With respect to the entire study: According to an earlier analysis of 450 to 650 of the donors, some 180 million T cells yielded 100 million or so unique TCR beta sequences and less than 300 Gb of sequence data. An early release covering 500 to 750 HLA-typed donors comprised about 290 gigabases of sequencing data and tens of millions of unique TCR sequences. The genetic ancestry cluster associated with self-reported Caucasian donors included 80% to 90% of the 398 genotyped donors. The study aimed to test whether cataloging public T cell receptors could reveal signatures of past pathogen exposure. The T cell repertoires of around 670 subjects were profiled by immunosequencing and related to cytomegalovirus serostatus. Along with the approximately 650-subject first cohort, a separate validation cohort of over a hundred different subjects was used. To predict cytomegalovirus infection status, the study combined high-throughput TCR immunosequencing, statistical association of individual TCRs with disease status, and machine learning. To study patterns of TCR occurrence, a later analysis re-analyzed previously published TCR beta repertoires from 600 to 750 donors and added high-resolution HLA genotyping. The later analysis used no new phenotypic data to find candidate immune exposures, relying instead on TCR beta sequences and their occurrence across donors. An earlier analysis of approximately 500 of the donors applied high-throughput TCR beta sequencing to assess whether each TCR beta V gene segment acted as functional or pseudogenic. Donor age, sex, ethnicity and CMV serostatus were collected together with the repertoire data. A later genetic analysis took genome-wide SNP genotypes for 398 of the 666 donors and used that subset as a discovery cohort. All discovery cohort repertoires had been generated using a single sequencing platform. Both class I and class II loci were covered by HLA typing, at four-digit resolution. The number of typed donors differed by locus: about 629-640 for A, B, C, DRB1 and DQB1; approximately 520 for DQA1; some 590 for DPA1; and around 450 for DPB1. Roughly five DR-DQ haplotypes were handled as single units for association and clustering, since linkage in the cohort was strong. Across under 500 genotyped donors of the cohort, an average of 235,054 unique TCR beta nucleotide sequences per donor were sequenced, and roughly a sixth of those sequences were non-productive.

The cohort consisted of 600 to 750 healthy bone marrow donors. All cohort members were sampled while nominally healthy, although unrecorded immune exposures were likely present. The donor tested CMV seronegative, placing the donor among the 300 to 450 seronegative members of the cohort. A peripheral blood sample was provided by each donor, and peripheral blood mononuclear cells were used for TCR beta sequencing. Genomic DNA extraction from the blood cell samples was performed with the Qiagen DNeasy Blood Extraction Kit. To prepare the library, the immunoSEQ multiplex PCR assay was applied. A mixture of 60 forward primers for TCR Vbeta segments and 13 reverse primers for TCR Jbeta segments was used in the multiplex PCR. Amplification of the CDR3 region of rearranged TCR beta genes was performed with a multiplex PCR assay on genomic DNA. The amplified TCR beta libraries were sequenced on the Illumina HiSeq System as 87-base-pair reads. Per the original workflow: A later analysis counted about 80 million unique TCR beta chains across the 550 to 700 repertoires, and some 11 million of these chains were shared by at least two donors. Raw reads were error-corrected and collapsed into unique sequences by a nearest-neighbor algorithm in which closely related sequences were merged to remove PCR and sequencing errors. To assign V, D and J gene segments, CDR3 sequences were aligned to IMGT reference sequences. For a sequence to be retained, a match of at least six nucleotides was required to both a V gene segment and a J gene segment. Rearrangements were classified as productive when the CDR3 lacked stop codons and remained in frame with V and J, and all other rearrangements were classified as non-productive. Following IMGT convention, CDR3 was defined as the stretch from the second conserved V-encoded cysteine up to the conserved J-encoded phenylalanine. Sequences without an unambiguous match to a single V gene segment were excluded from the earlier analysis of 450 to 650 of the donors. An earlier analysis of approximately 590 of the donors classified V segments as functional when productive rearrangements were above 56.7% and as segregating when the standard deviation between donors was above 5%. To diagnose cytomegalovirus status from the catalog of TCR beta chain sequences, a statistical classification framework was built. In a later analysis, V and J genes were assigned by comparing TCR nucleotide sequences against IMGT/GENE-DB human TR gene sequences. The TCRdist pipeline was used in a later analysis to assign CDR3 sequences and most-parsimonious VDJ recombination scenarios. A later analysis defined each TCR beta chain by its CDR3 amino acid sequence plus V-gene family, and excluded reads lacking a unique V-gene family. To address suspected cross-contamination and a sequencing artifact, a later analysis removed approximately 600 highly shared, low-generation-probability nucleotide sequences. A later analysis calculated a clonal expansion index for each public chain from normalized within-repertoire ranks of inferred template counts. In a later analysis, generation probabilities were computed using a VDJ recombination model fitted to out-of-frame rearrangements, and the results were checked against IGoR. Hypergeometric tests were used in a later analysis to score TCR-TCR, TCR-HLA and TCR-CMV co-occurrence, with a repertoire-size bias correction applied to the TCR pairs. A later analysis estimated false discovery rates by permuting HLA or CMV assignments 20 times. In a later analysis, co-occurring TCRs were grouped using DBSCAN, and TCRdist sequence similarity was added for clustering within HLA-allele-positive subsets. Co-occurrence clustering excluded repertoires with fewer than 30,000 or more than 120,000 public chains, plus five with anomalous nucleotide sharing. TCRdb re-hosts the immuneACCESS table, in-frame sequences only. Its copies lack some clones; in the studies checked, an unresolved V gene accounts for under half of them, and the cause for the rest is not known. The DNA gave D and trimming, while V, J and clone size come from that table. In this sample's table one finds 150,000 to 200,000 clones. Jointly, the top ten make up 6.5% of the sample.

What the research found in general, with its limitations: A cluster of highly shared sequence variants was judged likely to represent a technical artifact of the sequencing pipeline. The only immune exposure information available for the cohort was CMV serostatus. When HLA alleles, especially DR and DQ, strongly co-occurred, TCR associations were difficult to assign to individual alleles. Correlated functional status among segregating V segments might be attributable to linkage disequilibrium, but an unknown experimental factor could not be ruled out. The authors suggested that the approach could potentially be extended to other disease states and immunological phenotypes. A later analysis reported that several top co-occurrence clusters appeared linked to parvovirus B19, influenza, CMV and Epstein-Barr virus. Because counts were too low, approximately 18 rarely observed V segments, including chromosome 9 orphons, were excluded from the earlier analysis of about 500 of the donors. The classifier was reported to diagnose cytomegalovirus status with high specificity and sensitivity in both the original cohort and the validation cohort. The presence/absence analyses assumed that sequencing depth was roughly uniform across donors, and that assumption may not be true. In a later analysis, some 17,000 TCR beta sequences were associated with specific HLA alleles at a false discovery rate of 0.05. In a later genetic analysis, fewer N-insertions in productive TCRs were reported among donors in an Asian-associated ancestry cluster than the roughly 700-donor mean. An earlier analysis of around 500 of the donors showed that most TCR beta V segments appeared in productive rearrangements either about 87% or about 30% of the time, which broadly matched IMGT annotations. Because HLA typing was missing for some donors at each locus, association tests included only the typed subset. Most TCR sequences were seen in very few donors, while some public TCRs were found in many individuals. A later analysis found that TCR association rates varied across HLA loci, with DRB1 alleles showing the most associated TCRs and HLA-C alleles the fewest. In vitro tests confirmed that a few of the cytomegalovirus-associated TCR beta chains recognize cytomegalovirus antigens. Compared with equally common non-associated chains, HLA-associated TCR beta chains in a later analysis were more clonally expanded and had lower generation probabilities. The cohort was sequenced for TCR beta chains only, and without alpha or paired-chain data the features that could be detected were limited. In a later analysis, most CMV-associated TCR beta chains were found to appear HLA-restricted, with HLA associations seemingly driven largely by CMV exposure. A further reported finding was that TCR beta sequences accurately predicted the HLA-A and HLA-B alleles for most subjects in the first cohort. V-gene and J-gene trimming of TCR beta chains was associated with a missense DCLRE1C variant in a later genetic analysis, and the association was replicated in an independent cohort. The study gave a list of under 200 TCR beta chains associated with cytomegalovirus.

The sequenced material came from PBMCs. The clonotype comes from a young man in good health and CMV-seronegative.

The CDR3 here reads CASSAKLAGGSYNEQFF. Here is the DNA: TGTGCCAGCAGCGCCAAACTAGCGGGGGGCTCCTACAATGAGCAGTTCTTC. This chain is built from TRBV9 and TRBJ2-1; the central 12 bases match TRBD2. V and J are trimmed by 3 bases and 0 bases, and the gene matches miss 4 bases of the junction. CDR1 SGDLS and CDR2 YYNGEE were looked up in the germline V gene. Its CDR3 holds 17 amino acids, cysteine through phenylalanine. Just CDR3 DNA is preserved here, 51 bases in frame from base 1.